Listed below are T cell receptor beta chains from one sample, sequenced in a study of T cell changes during pregnancy in multiple sclerosis. Libraries were prepared by immunoSEQ multiplex PCR; TCRdb keeps only in-frame clonotypes and omits some of them. The profile shows 77,000 or so clones, over 85% of them singletons. The sample was peripheral blood, taken in the second trimester of pregnancy. These receptors were obtained from a female donor in good health, enrolled as a control in a pregnancy study. CDR3s include the opening cysteine and the closing phenylalanine or tryptophan. The D gene is left open where the match is weak. The size field is filled for only some rows; it gives once, few, many or a size class.

.,16,.,TRBJ1-1,TRBV5-4,TGTGCCAGCAGCTTGGAGAGACAGGAGGAATGGACTGAAGCTTTCTTT,CASSLERQEEWTEAFF
.,12,.,TRBJ2-3,TRBV5-1,TGCGCCAGCAGCCTTGCCAGGGGTACGCAGTATTTT,CASSLARGTQYF
few,14,TRBD1,TRBJ1-1,TRBV7-9,TGTGCCAGCAGCTCACAGGGGATGAACACTGAAGCTTTCTTT,CASSSQGMNTEAFF
.,14,TRBD1,TRBJ1-4,TRBV5-6,TGTGCCAGCAGCCGGACAGGGATCGGTGAAAAACTGTTTTTT,CASSRTGIGEKLFF
.,16,.,TRBJ2-3,TRBV7-3,TGTGCCAGCAGCTTACTCGCGGAGTTGGGCACAGATACGCAGTATTTT,CASSLLAELGTDTQYF
.,12,.,TRBJ2-7,TRBV30,TGTGCCTGGAGTGTAGGGGGGGGACAGCAGTACTTC,CAWSVGGGQQYF
.,13,.,TRBJ1-1,TRBV10-3,TGTGCCATCAACCCGGGGGGTATGACTGAAGCTTTCTTT,CAINPGGMTEAFF
.,15,.,TRBJ1-4,TRBV18,TGTGCCAGCTCACCACCCGACGGGTCTTATGAAAAACTGTTTTTT,CASSPPDGSYEKLFF
.,14,TRBD1,TRBJ2-7,TRBV18,TGTGCCAGCTCACACACGGACAGGACCTACGAGCAGTACTTC,CASSHTDRTYEQYF
.,11,TRBD1,TRBJ1-1,TRBV20-1,TGCAGTGCTAGATTGGGACAGGGAGCTTTCTTT,CSARLGQGAFF
.,14,.,TRBJ2-3,TRBV5-1,TGCGCCAGCAGCTTGGCCCCTAGCACAGATACGCAGTATTTT,CASSLAPSTDTQYF
.,11,.,TRBJ2-5,TRBV18,TGTGCCAGCCAGGGTCAAGAGACCCAGTACTTC,CASQGQETQYF
once,15,TRBD1,TRBJ2-7,TRBV14,TGTGCCAGCAGCCAGTCGACAGGGGACCCCTACGAGCAGTACTTC,CASSQSTGDPYEQYF
.,15,TRBD2,TRBJ2-1,TRBV5-6,TGTGCCAGCAGCTTGGGGCTAGCGGGGGCGCTGGGCCAGTTCTTC,CASSLGLAGALGQFF
.,15,TRBD1,TRBJ1-3,TRBV19,TGTGCCAGTAGTCCTCGTCCCGGGACAGGGAACACCATATATTTT,CASSPRPGTGNTIYF
.,15,.,TRBJ2-7,TRBV10-3,TGTGCCATCAGTGAGGGCATCCCCAGCTCCTACGAGCAGTACTTC,CAISEGIPSSYEQYF
.,15,TRBD1,TRBJ1-2,TRBV4-1,TGCGCCAGCAGCAACAGGGGGGTAGCTAACTATGGCTACACCTTC,CASSNRGVANYGYTF
.,15,TRBD1,TRBJ2-7,TRBV13,TGTGCCAGCAGCTTAGTTGGGACAGGGGTGGCCGAGCAGTACTTC,CASSLVGTGVAEQYF
.,15,.,TRBJ2-5,TRBV11-3,TGTGCCAGCAGCTTCCACTCCCAAAGCCAAGAGACCCAGTACTTC,CASSFHSQSQETQYF
.,16,.,TRBJ2-7,TRBV5-4,TGTGCCAGCAGCTTGGCCGTAGCCGCAGCGTCAGACGAGCAGTACTTC,CASSLAVAAASDEQYF
.,15,TRBD1,TRBJ1-3,TRBV4-3,TGCGCCAGCAGCCCCGGGAGGGGGCCTGGAAACACCATATATTTT,CASSPGRGPGNTIYF
.,18,TRBD2,TRBJ2-7,TRBV5-5,TGTGCCAGCAGCTTGGCCTGGACTAGCGGGGGCCATTCCTACGAGCAGTACTTC,CASSLAWTSGGHSYEQYF
once,14,.,TRBJ1-1,TRBV7-8,TGTGCCAGCAGCGACACGACAGAGAACACTGAAGCTTTCTTT,CASSDTTENTEAFF
.,12,.,TRBJ1-2,TRBV4-2,TGTGCCAGCAGCCAAGATCCGGGTGGCTACACCTTC,CASSQDPGGYTF
.,17,.,TRBJ2-2,TRBV13,TGTGCCAGCAGCTTAAGTTTTGAGACACCGAACACCGGGGAGCTGTTTTTT,CASSLSFETPNTGELFF
.,13,.,TRBJ1-4,TRBV10-2,TGCGCCAGCAGATTAGTGTTGAATGAAAAACTGTTTTTT,CASRLVLNEKLFF
.,17,TRBD1,TRBJ2-1,TRBV9,TGTGCCAGCAGCGTAAACCGGGACAGGGGGGTCTACAATGAGCAGTTCTTC,CASSVNRDRGVYNEQFF
.,13,.,TRBJ2-5,TRBV9,TGTGCCAGCAGCTCCCCGTACCAAGAGACCCAGTACTTC,CASSSPYQETQYF
.,15,.,TRBJ2-1,TRBV9,TGTGCCAGCAGCGTAGGGCGGGGGCACTCCAATGAGCAGTTCTTC,CASSVGRGHSNEQFF
.,15,.,TRBJ2-2,TRBV7-3,TGTGCCAGCAGCCTAGACAGGCTATCTACCGGGGAGCTGTTTTTT,CASSLDRLSTGELFF
few,13,.,TRBJ1-5,TRBV29-1,TGCAGCGTGGGGGGGACGGACAATCAGCCCCAGCATTTT,CSVGGTDNQPQHF
.,15,TRBD1,TRBJ1-1,TRBV6-5,TGTGCCAGCAGCCCCACCGGGACAGCCAACACTGAAGCTTTCTTT,CASSPTGTANTEAFF
.,15,TRBD1,TRBJ1-1,TRBV7-8,TGTGCCAGCAGCTTGCGGTACAGGGGGCAGGCTGAAGCTTTCTTT,CASSLRYRGQAEAFF
.,15,.,TRBJ2-1,TRBV6-5,TGTGCCAGCAGTTACTCTTCGGGGTCCCACAATGAGCAGTTCTTC,CASSYSSGSHNEQFF
.,13,.,TRBJ1-2,TRBV6-1,TGTGCCAGCAGGGAAAACAGGGAGGGTGGCTACACCTTC,CASRENREGGYTF
.,15,.,TRBJ1-1,TRBV4-3,TGCGCCAGCAGCCAAGGAAGAGCCCTGAACACTGAAGCTTTCTTT,CASSQGRALNTEAFF
.,14,.,TRBJ2-3,TRBV7-9,TGTGCCAGCAGCCCAGGGGGGTTTTCAGATACGCAGTATTTT,CASSPGGFSDTQYF
.,13,.,TRBJ1-1,TRBV10-3,TGTGCCATCAGCACTGACACGAACACTGAAGCTTTCTTT,CAISTDTNTEAFF
.,14,.,TRBJ2-6,TRBV9,TGTGCCAGCAGCGTACACTCTGGGGCCAACGTCCTGACTTTC,CASSVHSGANVLTF
.,13,.,TRBJ1-1,TRBV6-1,TGTGCCAGCATTCTTACAGACAACACTGAAGCTTTCTTT,CASILTDNTEAFF
.,17,TRBD1,TRBJ2-7,TRBV6-9,TGTGCCAGCAGTGCACTTTTGGGACAGCGAAGCTCCTACGAGCAGTACTTC,CASSALLGQRSSYEQYF
once,13,.,TRBJ2-7,TRBV7-2,TGTGCCAGCAGCGTCCGCGACACCTACGAGCAGTACTTC,CASSVRDTYEQYF
.,13,.,TRBJ1-1,TRBV10-3,TGTGCCATCATGCGGTCCGAGAACACTGAAGCTTTCTTT,CAIMRSENTEAFF
.,11,.,TRBJ1-2,TRBV13,TGTGCCAGCGCAGGGAACTATGGCTACACCTTC,CASAGNYGYTF
.,13,TRBD1,TRBJ2-1,TRBV5-6,TGTGCCAGCAACCGGGACAGCAGAAATGAGCAGTTCTTC,CASNRDSRNEQFF
.,12,.,TRBJ1-1,TRBV7-9,TGTGCCAGCAGCTTCCCAGGTACCGAAGCTTTCTTT,CASSFPGTEAFF
once,14,.,TRBJ1-1,TRBV11-1,TGTGCCAGCAGCTTATCAGGGGCCGGCACTGAAGCTTTCTTT,CASSLSGAGTEAFF
.,17,.,TRBJ1-6,TRBV9,TGTGCCAGCAGCGAAACTTGGGGCATACGATATAATTCACCCCTCCACTTT,CASSETWGIRYNSPLHF
.,12,.,TRBJ1-1,TRBV18,TGTGCCAGCTCACCGAACACAGCTGAAGCTTTCTTT,CASSPNTAEAFF
.,16,TRBD2,TRBJ2-2,TRBV7-3,TGTGCCAGCAGCTTTAGCGGGGGGGTAAACACCGGGGAGCTGTTTTTT,CASSFSGGVNTGELFF
.,14,.,TRBJ1-1,TRBV6-5,TGTGCCAGCACGGCCAGGGAAAGGAACACTGAAGCTTTCTTT,CASTARERNTEAFF
few,13,TRBD1,TRBJ1-2,TRBV14,TGTGCCAGCAGCCACGATACAGGGGCTGGCTACACCTTC,CASSHDTGAGYTF
.,13,TRBD1,TRBJ2-7,TRBV30,TGTGCCTGGAGTGTGGGACAGGGCTACGAGCAGTACTTC,CAWSVGQGYEQYF
.,15,TRBD1,TRBJ2-7,TRBV4-1,TGCGCCAGCAGCACCCGGGACAGGGGGGGCTACGAGCAGTACTTC,CASSTRDRGGYEQYF
.,15,TRBD1,TRBJ2-1,TRBV9,TGTGCCAGCAGCGTATTGACAGGGGAGTACAATGAGCAGTTCTTC,CASSVLTGEYNEQFF
.,14,.,TRBJ2-5,TRBV9,TGTGCCAGCAGCGACTTCGGGGACCAAGAGACCCAGTACTTC,CASSDFGDQETQYF
.,15,.,TRBJ1-1,TRBV4-1,TGCGCCAGCAGCCGAGGGGACTTGGGAGACGCTGAAGCTTTCTTT,CASSRGDLGDAEAFF
.,14,TRBD1,TRBJ1-5,TRBV5-1,TGCGCCAGCAGACTAGGGACAGGGGGTCAGCCCCAGCATTTT,CASRLGTGGQPQHF
.,14,TRBD1,TRBJ2-1,TRBV7-9,TGTGCCAGCAGCCCTTGGACAGGGGGCAATGAGCAGTTCTTC,CASSPWTGGNEQFF
.,15,TRBD1,TRBJ2-7,TRBV6-5,TGTGCCAGCAGTTACGGCACAGGGGAATTGTACGAGCAGTACTTC,CASSYGTGELYEQYF